This entry describes one T cell receptor (beta chain). Original processing methods: Quantification of nucleated cells was approximated via reference gene primer amplification. Measured with immunoSEQ multiplex PCR; TCRdb has only the in-frame clones, and not every one. The V and J calls and clone size were taken over from that table, and D and trimming were inferred from the DNA. The sample consists of some 48,000 clones, 83% of them appearing once. V lost 7 bases and J lost 5; bases outside the gene matches: 9. The CDR3 runs 15 residues. Germline V gene sequence: CDR1 SNHLY, CDR2 FYNNEI. This record belongs to a study of blood T cell repertoires in COVID-19. The wider study: Some COVID-19 samples were acute and others convalescent; all came from the United States, Italy and Spain. T cells, B-cell-depleted T cells, or PBMCs provided the cDNA or gDNA that served as material.

V is TRBV2 and J is TRBJ2-2; 8 nucleotides match TRBD1. The sequencing sample was made of peripheral blood. The TCR sequence derives from a human donor in a cohort sampled during active COVID-19. DNA of the CDR3: TGTGCCAGCACGCCAGCAGGGGGCAAGACCGGGGAGCTGTTTTTT. Its protein is CASTPAGGKTGELFF.